These T cell receptor beta chains were read from a single sample in a study of T cell changes during pregnancy in multiple sclerosis. Sequencing was performed with immunoSEQ multiplex PCR; in TCRdb, only in-frame clones are kept and a portion is missing. The sample includes 25,000 to 30,000 clones, around nine tenths of them seen just once. The sample here was CD4+ T cells from peripheral blood mononuclear cells, taken in the first trimester of pregnancy. Source of these receptors: a female donor in good health, enrolled as a control in a pregnancy study. Each CDR3 is given with its conserved first and last residue. D genes are given only for firm matches.

v_call	d_call	cdr3_aa
TRBV5-8	-	CASSFRGGHLSGNTIYF
TRBV5-1	-	CASSLAWSADTQYF
TRBV5-3	TRBD1	CARSHRQGSYEQYF
TRBV29-1	TRBD1	CSAAGGTAGYTF
TRBV11-2	TRBD2	CASRRFGAGGGNEQFF
TRBV5-4	-	CASSSWLPGHGYTF
TRBV11-2	TRBD1	CASSPLRRDSTYEQYF
TRBV4-3	TRBD2	CASSQDASGTSGSRQTQYF
TRBV7-9	-	CASSDNSYNEQFF
TRBV6-5	TRBD2	CASSYSRGGDTQYF
TRBV7-9	TRBD2	CASSLAGGFEQYF
TRBV10-2	-	CASRGGAAYEQYF
TRBV2	-	CASREDRSSYNSPLHF
TRBV7-2	TRBD2	CASSLASSGTDTQYF
TRBV6-1	-	CASSEALGPSYGYTF
TRBV19	-	CAKYRVIYEQYF
TRBV7-2	TRBD2	CASSTGLAGGRTQYF
TRBV19	TRBD2	CASSRGEIAKNIQYF
TRBV11-2	TRBD1	CASSPETGAETQYF
TRBV7-9	TRBD1	CASSAGGDRGPEQFF
TRBV5-1	-	CASSAEAPLHF
TRBV5-6	-	CASSLWGGGTPLHF
TRBV5-6	TRBD1	CASSGDRGGSYEQYF
TRBV30	TRBD2	CAWTAGSGPYNEQFF
TRBV2	-	CASTGPSNTEAFF
TRBV7-9	TRBD1	CASSLPSRGWSQETQYF
TRBV18	TRBD2	CASSPLSGRAGETQYF
TRBV28	-	CASSPSVLDSNQPQHF
TRBV14	TRBD1	CASSQEGFTGGSYEQYF
TRBV11-3	TRBD2	CASSLGLAGGEETQYF
TRBV7-9	TRBD1	CASSFGTGSVTNTEAFF
TRBV7-9	-	CASSEKGGEQYF
TRBV7-9	TRBD1	CASSLESRQGSREQYF
TRBV10-1	TRBD2	CASSDLGGGANEQFF
TRBV7-9	-	CASNTPGGSNSGNTIYF
TRBV28	-	CASRHTGEAFF
TRBV9	-	CASSGLQVYRSGELFF
TRBV19	-	CASSKGGIFYGYTF
TRBV5-1	TRBD2	CASSLERGVSGANVLTF
TRBV9	TRBD2	CASSVASGVSYEQYF
TRBV5-1	-	CASSPRFLTGELFF
TRBV30	TRBD2	CAGLRERELFF
TRBV2	TRBD1	CASIPGQGNTIYF
TRBV6-5	-	CASSNRDSAGYTF
TRBV5-1	TRBD1	CASKGMTGGTDTQYF
TRBV7-6	TRBD2	CASSLEGLAGGKETQYF
TRBV7-3	-	CASSWSAGTNTGELFF
TRBV28	TRBD2	CATTGGTYEQYF
TRBV9	-	CASSVDISNSGNTIYF
TRBV7-2	TRBD1	CASRRQGQTEAFF
TRBV5-1	TRBD2	CASSWGTTAYEQYF
TRBV7-2	TRBD2	CASSKKLAVLSTDTQYF
TRBV19	-	CASSPPGWLFTEAFF
TRBV30	-	CAWSRDSGSGNTIYF
TRBV6-1	TRBD2	CASSGAGEAYEQYF
TRBV2	-	CASSYAGEQFF
TRBV2	-	CASSSHSSGYTF
TRBV10-3	TRBD1	CAISETGALNEQYF
TRBV6-1	TRBD1	CASSEVSGGGPAQDYGYTF